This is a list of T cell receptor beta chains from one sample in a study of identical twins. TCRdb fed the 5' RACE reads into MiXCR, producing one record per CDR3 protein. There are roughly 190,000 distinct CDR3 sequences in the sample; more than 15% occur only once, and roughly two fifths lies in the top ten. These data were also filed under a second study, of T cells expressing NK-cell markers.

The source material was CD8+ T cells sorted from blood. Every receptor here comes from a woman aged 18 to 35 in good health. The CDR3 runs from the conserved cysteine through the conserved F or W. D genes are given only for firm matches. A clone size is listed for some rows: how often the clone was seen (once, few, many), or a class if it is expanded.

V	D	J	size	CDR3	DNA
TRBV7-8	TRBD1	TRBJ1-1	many	CASSSSGGAGAEAFF	TGTGCCAGCAGCTCCTCAGGGGGCGCGGGGGCTGAAGCTTTCTTT
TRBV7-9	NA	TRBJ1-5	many	CASSLVDQPQHF	TGTGCCAGCAGCTTGGTGGATCAGCCCCAGCATTTT
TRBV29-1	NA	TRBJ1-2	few	CSAWSRSIYGYTF	TGCAGCGCCTGGAGCCGGAGTATCTATGGCTACACCTTC
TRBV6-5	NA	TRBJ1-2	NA	CASSYGQPYGYTF	TGTGCCAGCAGTTACGGGCAGCCGTATGGCTACACCTTC
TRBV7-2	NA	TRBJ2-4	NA	CASSLGQKNIQYF	TGTGCCAGCAGCTTAGGACAAAAAAACATTCAGTACTTC
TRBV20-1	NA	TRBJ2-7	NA	CSAASSASYEQYF	TGCAGTGCTGCTTCTAGCGCGTCCTACGAGCAGTACTTC
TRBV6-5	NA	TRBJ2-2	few	CASSYLAGENTGELFF	TGTGCCAGCAGTTACCTGGCAGGGGAGAACACCGGGGAGCTGTTTTTT
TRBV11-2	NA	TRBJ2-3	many	CATLGMSTDTQYF	TGTGCCACCTTAGGGATGAGCACAGATACGCAGTATTTT
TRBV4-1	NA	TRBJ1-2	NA	CASSQSGADYGYTF	TGCGCCAGCAGCCAATCTGGGGCGGACTATGGCTACACCTTC
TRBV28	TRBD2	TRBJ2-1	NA	CAITGLAGGLNEQFF	TGTGCCATTACGGGACTAGCGGGGGGCCTCAATGAGCAGTTCTTC
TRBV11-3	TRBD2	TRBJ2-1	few	CASSLGGSPLGDEQFF	TGTGCCAGCAGCTTAGGCGGGAGCCCACTCGGCGATGAGCAGTTCTTC
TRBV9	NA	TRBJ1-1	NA	CASSATPGTEAFF	TGTGCCAGCAGCGCGACCCCGGGGACTGAAGCTTTCTTT
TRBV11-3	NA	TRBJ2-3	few	CASSLRQGITDTQYF	TGTGCCAGCAGCTTGAGGCAGGGGATCACAGATACGCAGTATTTT
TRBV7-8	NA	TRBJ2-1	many	CASSRIGSYNEQFF	TGTGCCAGCAGTCGTATCGGGTCCTACAATGAGCAGTTCTTC
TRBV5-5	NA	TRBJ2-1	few	CASSFFVRNEQFF	TGTGCCAGCAGCTTTTTTGTTAGGAATGAGCAGTTCTTC
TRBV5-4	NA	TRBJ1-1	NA	CASSLQGRAFF	TGTGCCAGCAGCTTACAGGGAAGGGCTTTCTTT
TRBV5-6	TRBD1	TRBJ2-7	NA	CASSPRTGTAYREQYF	TGTGCCAGCAGCCCACGGACCGGGACAGCTTACAGAGAGCAGTACTTC
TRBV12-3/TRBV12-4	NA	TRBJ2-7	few	CASSPQGSSYEQYF	TGTGCCAGCAGTCCTCAGGGGTCCTCCTACGAGCAGTACTTC
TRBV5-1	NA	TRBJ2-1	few	CASSPNEGSGYNEQFF	TGCGCCAGCAGCCCCAACGAGGGAAGCGGCTACAATGAGCAGTTCTTC
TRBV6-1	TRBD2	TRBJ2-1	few	CASSEDWTSVYNEQFF	TGTGCCAGCAGTGAAGACTGGACTAGCGTCTACAATGAGCAGTTCTTC
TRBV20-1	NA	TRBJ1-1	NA	CSASHRRWDTEAFF	TGCAGTGCTTCTCACCGGCGCTGGGACACTGAAGCTTTCTTT
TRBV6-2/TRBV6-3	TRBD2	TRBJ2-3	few	CASSYTTSGSGTQYF	TGTGCCAGCAGTTACACGACTAGCGGGAGTGGAACGCAGTATTTT
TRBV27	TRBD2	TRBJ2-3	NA	CASSPGPGLAGDTQYF	TGTGCCAGCAGTCCAGGCCCGGGACTAGCGGGAGATACGCAGTATTTT
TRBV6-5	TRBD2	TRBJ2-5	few	CASKGGGETQYF	TGTGCCAGCAAGGGCGGGGGAGAGACCCAGTACTTC
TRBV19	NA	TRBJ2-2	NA	CATKSEEHTNTGELFF	TGTGCCACCAAATCCGAGGAGCACACAAACACCGGGGAGCTGTTTTTT
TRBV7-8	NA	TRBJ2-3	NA	CASSLVLAYTDTQYF	TGTGCCAGCAGCTTAGTTTTGGCATACACAGATACGCAGTATTTT
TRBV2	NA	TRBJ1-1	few	CASSELVGRNTEAFF	TGTGCCAGCAGTGAATTGGTAGGGCGGAACACTGAAGCTTTCTTT
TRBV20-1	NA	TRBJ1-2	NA	CSARDFNEDGYTF	TGCAGTGCTAGAGATTTTAACGAGGATGGCTACACCTTC
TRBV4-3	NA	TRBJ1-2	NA	CASSPKGGVYGYTF	TGCGCCAGCAGCCCGAAGGGGGGCGTCTATGGCTACACCTTC
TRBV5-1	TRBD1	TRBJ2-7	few	CASSSTGQNEQYF	TGCGCCAGCAGCTCGACAGGGCAAAACGAGCAGTACTTC